The clone carrying this T cell receptor (beta chain) was found many times. Its antigen is currently unknown. Trimming left V 1 base short and J 4 bases short, with 10 bases between. The CDR3 sequence is 15 residues long. Uncontrolled infection, other autoimmune disease, pregnancy or lactation barred patients from enrollment. Diagnostic assessment was based on clinical symptoms, serum thyroxine and TRAb, thyroid ultrasound and orbital computed tomography. The blood sample dates from first hyperthyroidism diagnosis, preceding any ophthalmopathy symptoms. These data are taken from a study of T cells in Graves' hyperthyroidism and ophthalmopathy. Findings and limits, study-wide: Model output signaled ophthalmopathy a median about 6.3 months ahead of onset.

Using RNA transcripts as the source, TCR beta CDR3 regions were amplified. TCR CDR3 underwent first-round RT-PCR with the HTBI primer set. TCRdb re-analysed the multiplex PCR reads in MiXCR, keeping a single row per CDR3 protein. The sample contains around 340,000 distinct CDR3 sequences, about a sixth of which appear only once. The chain is built from TRBV12-3 or TRBV12-4 and TRBJ2-2, with D possibly TRBD2 on 6 matching bases. The sequenced sample was blood. The TCR originated in a woman aged 30 to 39 with Graves' hyperthyroidism that later progressed to Graves' ophthalmopathy. CDR3 loop: CASSLGAGSTGELFF. In nucleotides, the CDR3 is TGTGCCAGCAGTTTAGGAGCGGGCTCCACCGGGGAGCTGTTTTTT.